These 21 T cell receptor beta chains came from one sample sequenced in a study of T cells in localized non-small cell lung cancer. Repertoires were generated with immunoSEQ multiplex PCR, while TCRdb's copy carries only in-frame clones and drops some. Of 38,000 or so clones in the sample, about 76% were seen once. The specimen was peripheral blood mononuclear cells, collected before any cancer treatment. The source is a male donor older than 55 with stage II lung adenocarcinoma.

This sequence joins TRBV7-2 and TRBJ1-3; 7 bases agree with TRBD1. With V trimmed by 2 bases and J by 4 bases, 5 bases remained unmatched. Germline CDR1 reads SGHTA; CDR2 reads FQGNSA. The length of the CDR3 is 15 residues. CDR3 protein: CASSLQGGSGNTIYF. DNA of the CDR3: TGTGCCAGCAGCTTACAGGGGGGATCGGGAAACACCATATATTTT. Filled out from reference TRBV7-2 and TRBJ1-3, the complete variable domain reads GAGVSQSPSNKVTEKGKDVELRCDPISGHTALYWYRQSLGQGLEFLIYFQGNSAPDKSGLPSDRFSAERTGGSVSTLTIQRTQQEDSAVYLCASSLQGGSGNTIYFGEGSWLTVV.

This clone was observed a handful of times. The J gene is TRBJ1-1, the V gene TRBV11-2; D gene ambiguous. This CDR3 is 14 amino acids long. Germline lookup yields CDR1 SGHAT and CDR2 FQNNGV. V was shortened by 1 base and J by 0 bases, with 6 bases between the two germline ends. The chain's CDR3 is CASSLGSVNTEAFF. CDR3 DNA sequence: TGTGCCAGCAGCTTAGGTTCGGTGAACACTGAAGCTTTCTTT.

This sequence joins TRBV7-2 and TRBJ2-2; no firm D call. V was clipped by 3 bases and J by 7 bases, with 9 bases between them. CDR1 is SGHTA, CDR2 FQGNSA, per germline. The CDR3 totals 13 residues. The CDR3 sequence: CASSFHSVGELFF. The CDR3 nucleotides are TGTGCCAGCAGCTTCCATTCGGTCGGGGAGCTGTTTTTT.

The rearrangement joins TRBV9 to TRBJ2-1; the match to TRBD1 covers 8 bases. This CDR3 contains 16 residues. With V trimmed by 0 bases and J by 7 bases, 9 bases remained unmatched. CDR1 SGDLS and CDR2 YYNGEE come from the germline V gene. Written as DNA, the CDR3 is TGTGCCAGCAGCGTAGGGGTGACAGGGGTTGGGAATGAGCAGTTCTTC. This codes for CASSVGVTGVGNEQFF.

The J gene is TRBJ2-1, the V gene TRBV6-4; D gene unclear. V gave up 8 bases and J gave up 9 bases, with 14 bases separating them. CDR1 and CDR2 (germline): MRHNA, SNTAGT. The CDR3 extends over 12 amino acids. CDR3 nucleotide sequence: TGTGCCAGCGGTCGAGAAGTTGGTGAGCAGTTCTTC. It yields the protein CASGREVGEQFF.

The CDR3 loop reads CASRQGPFMNTEAFF. The CDR3 DNA follows: TGTGCCAGCAGGCAGGGGCCGTTCATGAACACTGAAGCTTTCTTT. The chain carries TRBV6-1 and TRBJ1-1; tentatively, D is TRBD1 (6 bases). The CDR3 contains 15 residues. The ends were cut back, 6 bases at V and 0 bases at J, with 14 bases in the middle. CDR1 is MNHNS, CDR2 SASEGT, per germline.

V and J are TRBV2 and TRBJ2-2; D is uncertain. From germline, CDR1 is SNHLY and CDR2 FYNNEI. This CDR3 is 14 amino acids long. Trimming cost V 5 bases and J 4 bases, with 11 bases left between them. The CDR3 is CASSPRVTTGELFF. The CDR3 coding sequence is TGTGCCAGCAGTCCTCGGGTAACCACCGGGGAGCTGTTTTTT.

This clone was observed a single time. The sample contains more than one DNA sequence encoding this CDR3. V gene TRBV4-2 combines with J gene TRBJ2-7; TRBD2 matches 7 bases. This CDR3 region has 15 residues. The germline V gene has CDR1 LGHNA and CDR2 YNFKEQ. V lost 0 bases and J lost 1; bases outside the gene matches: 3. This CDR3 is CASSQEASGSYEQYF. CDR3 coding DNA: TGTGCCAGCAGCCAAGAAGCTAGCGGTTCCTACGAGCAGTACTTC.

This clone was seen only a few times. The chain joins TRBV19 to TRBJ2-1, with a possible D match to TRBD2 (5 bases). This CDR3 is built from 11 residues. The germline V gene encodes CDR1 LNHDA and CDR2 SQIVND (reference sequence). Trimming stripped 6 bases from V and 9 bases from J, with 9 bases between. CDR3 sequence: CASSPGSEQFF. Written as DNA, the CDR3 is TGTGCCAGTAGCCCGGGAAGTGAGCAGTTCTTC.

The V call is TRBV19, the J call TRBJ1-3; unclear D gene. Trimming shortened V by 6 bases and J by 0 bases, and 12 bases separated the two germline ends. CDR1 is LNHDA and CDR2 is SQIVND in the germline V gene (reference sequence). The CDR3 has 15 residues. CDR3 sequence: CASSKGISSGNTIYF. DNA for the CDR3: TGTGCCAGTAGCAAGGGCATTAGCTCTGGAAACACCATATATTTT.

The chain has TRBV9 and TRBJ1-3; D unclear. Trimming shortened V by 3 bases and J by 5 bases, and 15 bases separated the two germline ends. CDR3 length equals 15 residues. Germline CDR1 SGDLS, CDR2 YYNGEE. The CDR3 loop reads CASSGALLSRNTIYF. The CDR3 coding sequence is TGTGCCAGCAGCGGGGCCCTGCTGAGTCGAAACACCATATATTTT.

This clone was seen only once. CDR3 in amino acids: CASSAWMDTQYF. The DNA for the CDR3 is TGTGCCAGCAGCGCTTGGATGGATACGCAGTATTTT. The J gene is TRBJ2-3, the V gene TRBV9; unclear D gene. V lost 3 bases and J lost 6, with 8 bases in between. Germline lookup yields CDR1 SGDLS and CDR2 YYNGEE. CDR3 size: 12 residues.

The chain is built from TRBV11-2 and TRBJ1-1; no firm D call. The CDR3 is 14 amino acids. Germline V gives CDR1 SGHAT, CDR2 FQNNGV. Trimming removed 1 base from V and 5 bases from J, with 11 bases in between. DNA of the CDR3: TGTGCCAGCAGCTTAGCCCCCGGAATAACTGAAGCTTTCTTT. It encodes CASSLAPGITEAFF. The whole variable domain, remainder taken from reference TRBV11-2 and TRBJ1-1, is EAGVAQSPRYKIIEKRQSVAFWCNPISGHATLYWYQQILGQGPKLLIQFQNNGVVDDSQLPKDRFSAERLKGVDSTLKIQPAKLEDSAVYLCASSLAPGITEAFFGQGTRLTVV.

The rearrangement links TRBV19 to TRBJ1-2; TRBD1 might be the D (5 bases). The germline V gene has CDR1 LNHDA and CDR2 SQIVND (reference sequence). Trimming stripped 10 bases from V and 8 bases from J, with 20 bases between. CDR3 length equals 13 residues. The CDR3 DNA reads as TGTGCCACCCTCGGGACTTGGGTGGAGGGCTACACCTTC. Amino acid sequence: CATLGTWVEGYTF.

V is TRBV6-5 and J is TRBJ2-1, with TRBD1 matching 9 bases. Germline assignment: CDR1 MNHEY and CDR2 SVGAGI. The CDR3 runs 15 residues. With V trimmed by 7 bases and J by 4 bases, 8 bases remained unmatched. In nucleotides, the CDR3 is TGTGCCAGCACCTCCGGACAGGGGTTTTACAATGAGCAGTTCTTC. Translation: CASTSGQGFYNEQFF.

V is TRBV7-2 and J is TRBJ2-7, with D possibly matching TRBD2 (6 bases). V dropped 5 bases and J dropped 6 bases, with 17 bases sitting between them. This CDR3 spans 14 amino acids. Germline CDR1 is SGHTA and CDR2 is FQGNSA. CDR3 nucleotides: TGTGCCAGCAGCCCTGAGGAGGGGCCCCGCGAGCAGTACTTC. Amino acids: CASSPEEGPREQYF.

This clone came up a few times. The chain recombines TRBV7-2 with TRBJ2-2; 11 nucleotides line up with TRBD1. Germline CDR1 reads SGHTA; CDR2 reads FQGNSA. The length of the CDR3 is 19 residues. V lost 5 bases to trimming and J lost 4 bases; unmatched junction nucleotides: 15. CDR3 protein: CASSPRGQGELSSTGELFF. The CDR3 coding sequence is TGTGCCAGCAGCCCCAGGGGACAGGGGGAATTATCGTCCACCGGGGAGCTGTTTTTT. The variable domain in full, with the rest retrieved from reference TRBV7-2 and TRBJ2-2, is GAGVSQSPSNKVTEKGKDVELRCDPISGHTALYWYRQSLGQGLEFLIYFQGNSAPDKSGLPSDRFSAERTGGSVSTLTIQRTQQEDSAVYLCASSPRGQGELSSTGELFFGEGSRLTVL.

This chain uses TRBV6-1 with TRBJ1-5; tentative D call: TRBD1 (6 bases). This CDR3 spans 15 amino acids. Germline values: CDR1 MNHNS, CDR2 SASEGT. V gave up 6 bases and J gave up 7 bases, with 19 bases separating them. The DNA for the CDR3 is TGTGCCAGCAGCAGGACACAGGGAACGGGGCAGCCCCAGCATTTT. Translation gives CASSRTQGTGQPQHF.

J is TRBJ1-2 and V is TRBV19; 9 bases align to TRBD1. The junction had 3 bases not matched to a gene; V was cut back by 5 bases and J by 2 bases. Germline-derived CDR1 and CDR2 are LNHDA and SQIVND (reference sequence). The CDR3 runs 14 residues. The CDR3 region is CASSPDRGNYGYTF. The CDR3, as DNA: TGTGCCAGTAGTCCGGACAGGGGAAACTATGGCTACACCTTC. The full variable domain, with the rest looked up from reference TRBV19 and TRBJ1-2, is DGGITQSPKYLFRKEGQNVTLSCEQNLNHDAMYWYRQDPGQGLRLIYYSQIVNDFQKGDIAEGYSVSREKKESFPLTVTSAQKNPTAFYLCASSPDRGNYGYTFGSGTRLTVV.

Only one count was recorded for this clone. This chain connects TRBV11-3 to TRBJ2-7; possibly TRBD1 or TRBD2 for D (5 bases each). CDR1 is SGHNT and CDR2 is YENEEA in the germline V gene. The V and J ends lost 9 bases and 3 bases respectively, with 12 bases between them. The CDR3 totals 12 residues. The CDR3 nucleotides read TGTGCCAGTCCGCGAGGGGTCTACGAGCAGTACTTC. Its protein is CASPRGVYEQYF. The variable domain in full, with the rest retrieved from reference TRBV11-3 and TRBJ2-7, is EAGVVQSPRYKIIEKKQPVAFWCNPISGHNTLYWYLQNLGQGPELLIRYENEEAVDDSQLPKDRFSAERLKGVDSTLKIQPAELGDSAVYLCASPRGVYEQYFGPGTRLTVT.

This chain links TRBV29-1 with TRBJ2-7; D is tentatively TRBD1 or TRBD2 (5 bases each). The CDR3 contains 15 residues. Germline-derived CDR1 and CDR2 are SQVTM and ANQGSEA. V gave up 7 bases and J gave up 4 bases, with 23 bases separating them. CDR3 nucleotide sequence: TGCAGCGCTCGCGGGTGGGGCTCTCACTGGTACGAGCAGTACTTC. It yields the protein CSARGWGSHWYEQYF.